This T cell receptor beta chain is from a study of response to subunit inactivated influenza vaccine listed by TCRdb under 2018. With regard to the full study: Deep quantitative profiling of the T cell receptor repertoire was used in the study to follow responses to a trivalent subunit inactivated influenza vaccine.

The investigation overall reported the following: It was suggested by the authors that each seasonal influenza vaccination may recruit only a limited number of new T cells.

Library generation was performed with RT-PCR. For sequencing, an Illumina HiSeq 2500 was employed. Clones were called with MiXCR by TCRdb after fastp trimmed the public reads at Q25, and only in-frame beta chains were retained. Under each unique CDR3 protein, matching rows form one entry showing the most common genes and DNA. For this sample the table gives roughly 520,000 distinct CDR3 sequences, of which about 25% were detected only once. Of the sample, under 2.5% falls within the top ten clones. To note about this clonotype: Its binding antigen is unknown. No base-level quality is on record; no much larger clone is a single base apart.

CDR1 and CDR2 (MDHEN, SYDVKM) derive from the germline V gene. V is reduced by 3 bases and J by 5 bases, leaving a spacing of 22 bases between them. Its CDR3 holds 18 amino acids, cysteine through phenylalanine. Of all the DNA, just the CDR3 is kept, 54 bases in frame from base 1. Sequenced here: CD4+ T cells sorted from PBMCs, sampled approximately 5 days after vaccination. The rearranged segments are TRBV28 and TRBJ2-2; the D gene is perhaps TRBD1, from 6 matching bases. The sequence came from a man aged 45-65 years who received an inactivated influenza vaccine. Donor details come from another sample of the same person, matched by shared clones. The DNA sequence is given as TGTGCCAGCAGTTTGAGCCCCCCAGGAAGGGGGAAGACCGGGGAGCTGTTTTTT. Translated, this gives CASSLSPPGRGKTGELFF.